This T cell receptor (beta chain) was profiled in a study of OX40 agonist ivuxolimab in advanced cancers. Assay used: immunoSEQ multiplex PCR; TCRdb lists only in-frame clones, some missing. The table lists 110,000 or so clones, approximately 89% of them singletons. This clone was found once. This CDR3 contains 12 residues. Trimming pared 4 bases from V and 2 bases from J, leaving 6 bases between. Germline V gene sequence: CDR1 MNHNS, CDR2 SASEGT. The chain joins TRBV6-1 to TRBJ2-7, with D possibly TRBD1 on 5 matching bases. The sequence was collected from an adult with an advanced solid tumor such as melanoma, head and neck, liver or kidney cancer. The sample here was CD4+ or CD8+ T cells sorted from blood, taken in a trial of the OX40 agonist ivuxolimab. The CDR3 nucleotides read TGTGCCAGCAGTGGACAGACCTACGAGCAGTACTTC. This sequence encodes CASSGQTYEQYF.